These 20 T cell receptor beta chains share one sample of origin, sequenced in a study of shared clonotypes between healthy human individuals. Sequencing used immunoSEQ multiplex PCR; TCRdb keeps in-frame clones, though not all of them. The repertoire holds some 320,000 clones, with more than 75% as singletons. The specimen was memory CD8+ T cells sorted from blood. The sample's subset: CD45RO+ cells pooled with CCR7-negative TemRA cells. The receptors were sampled from a man between 18 and 35 years old in good health.

The chain carries TRBV10-3 and TRBJ2-1, with 11 positions matching TRBD2. Germline trimming cut 0 bases from V and 9 bases from J; bases unmatched to any gene: 7. From germline, CDR1 is ENHRY and CDR2 SYGVKD. CDR3 length equals 16 residues. The DNA for the CDR3 is TGTGCCATCAGTGAGTCGGACGGGACTAGCGGACTTGAGCAGTTCTTC. This gives the protein CAISESDGTSGLEQFF.

The chain is built from TRBV11-2 and TRBJ2-7, with a weak D call TRBD1 (5 bases). Germline-derived CDR1 and CDR2 are SGHAT and FQNNGV. Trimming took 1 base from V and 2 from J, leaving 12 bases between them. This CDR3 is built from 15 residues. The DNA of the CDR3 is TGTGCCAGCAGCTTAGGGAACACAGGACCCTACGAGCAGTACTTC. It translates to CASSLGNTGPYEQYF.

The chain has TRBV11-2 and TRBJ2-3, with a tentative D call TRBD2 (5 bases). V was shortened by 5 bases and J by 6 bases, with 27 bases between the two germline ends. Germline V CDR1 and CDR2: SGHAT, FQNNGV. The CDR3 sequence is 18 residues long. In nucleotides, the CDR3 is TGTGCCAGCAGCACCCTAAGACCTCGGACTCGGCCCACGGATACGCAGTATTTT. Its protein product is CASSTLRPRTRPTDTQYF. Looking up the rest from reference TRBV11-2 and TRBJ2-3 gives the full variable domain: EAGVAQSPRYKIIEKRQSVAFWCNPISGHATLYWYQQILGQGPKLLIQFQNNGVVDDSQLPKDRFSAERLKGVDSTLKIQPAKLEDSAVYLCASSTLRPRTRPTDTQYFGPGTRLTVL.

Ten or more counts support this clone. Other DNA sequences from this sample encode an identical CDR3 as well. The chain carries TRBV28 and TRBJ2-3; 7 bases map to TRBD1. The length of the CDR3 is 16 residues. Germline V gives CDR1 MDHEN, CDR2 SYDVKM. V lost 6 bases, J lost 2 bases, and 11 bases stayed unmatched. CDR3 region: CASSLYGQENTDTQYF. Written as DNA, the CDR3 is TGTGCCAGCAGCCTCTACGGACAGGAAAACACAGATACGCAGTATTTT.

V usage is TRBV11-2 and J usage is TRBJ1-5, with a tentative D call TRBD1 (6 bases). Between the trimmed V and J ends, which lost 5 bases and 2 bases, there was a span of 10 bases. The germline V gene encodes CDR1 SGHAT and CDR2 FQNNGV. The CDR3 contains 14 residues. The CDR3, as DNA: TGTGCCAGCAGCCAAAGACAGGGCAATCAGCCCCAGCATTTT. As protein: CASSQRQGNQPQHF.

The chain links TRBV7-9 to TRBJ1-1; TRBD1 is a possible D gene (6 bases). Germline-derived CDR1 and CDR2 are SEHNR and FQNEAQ (reference sequence). This CDR3 region has 15 residues. V dropped 6 bases and J dropped 1 base, with 15 bases sitting between them. This CDR3 is CASSTTGHANTEAFF. DNA of the CDR3: TGTGCCAGCAGTACTACGGGACACGCGAACACTGAAGCTTTCTTT.

The chain is built from TRBV29-1 and TRBJ2-1; the match to TRBD2 covers 10 bases. Germline V gene lookup returns CDR1 SQVTM and CDR2 ANQGSEA. This CDR3 spans 13 amino acids. V was pared by 7 bases and J by 10 bases, with 10 bases of the junction left unmatched. The CDR3 DNA reads as TGCAGCGCCTTACTAGCGGGGCCGACGGAGCAGTTCTTC. The encoded protein is CSALLAGPTEQFF.

The chain uses TRBV4-3 and TRBJ1-2; D is unresolved. V was shortened by 5 bases and J by 4 bases, with 11 bases between the two germline ends. Germline V lookup: CDR1 LGHNA, CDR2 YSLEER. The CDR3 has 13 residues. The CDR3 region has the DNA TGCGCCAGCAGCTGTCGAAAGACCTATGGCTACACCTTC. It yields the protein CASSCRKTYGYTF.

The V gene is TRBV6-1, the J gene TRBJ2-7; the D is unclear. Germline loops: CDR1 MNHNS, CDR2 SASEGT. Trimming removed 1 base at V and 4 bases at J, with 8 bases between. The CDR3 covers 13 residues. DNA of the CDR3: TGTGCCAGCAGTGAAGTGGTGGGATACGAGCAGTACTTC. Residues: CASSEVVGYEQYF.

V and J are TRBV29-1 and TRBJ2-1; 8 bases fit TRBD1. The CDR3 contains 14 residues. CDR1 SQVTM and CDR2 ANQGSEA come from the germline V gene. The V and J ends lost 7 bases and 3 bases, in that order; junction bases with no gene match: 8. The CDR3 sequence: CSAIPGQDYNEQFF. CDR3 DNA: TGCAGCGCCATCCCGGGACAGGACTACAATGAGCAGTTCTTC.

The chain recombines TRBV7-6 with TRBJ2-2, with 9 bases that match TRBD2. With V trimmed by 0 bases and J by 4 bases, 9 bases remained unmatched. Germline V CDR1 and CDR2: SGHVS, FNYEAQ. This CDR3 has 18 amino acids. The CDR3 nucleotides read TGTGCCAGCAGCTTAGCCTCGACTAGCGGAGTGCTCACCGGGGAGCTGTTTTTT. Protein product: CASSLASTSGVLTGELFF.

This clone was detected once. This rearrangement joins TRBV5-8 to TRBJ2-7, with D possibly matching TRBD1 (6 bases). V lost 0 bases to trimming and J lost 2 bases, with 15 bases between them. The CDR3 consists of 16 residues. The germline V gene encodes CDR1 SGHTS and CDR2 YDEGEE. The CDR3 sequence is CASSLGTGRIAYEQYF. As DNA, the CDR3 is TGTGCCAGCAGCTTGGGTACAGGGAGAATAGCCTACGAGCAGTACTTC.

The chain joins TRBV6-5 to TRBJ2-3; 10 bases line up with TRBD2. The germline V gene encodes CDR1 MNHEY and CDR2 SVGAGI. V was pared by 2 bases and J by 3 bases, with 5 bases of the junction left unmatched. CDR3 size: 16 residues. The CDR3 loop is CASSYLSGGATDTQYF. The CDR3 DNA sequence: TGTGCCAGCAGTTACCTCAGCGGGGGGGCAACAGATACGCAGTATTTT.

The J gene is TRBJ2-7, the V gene TRBV6-5; 11 bases fit TRBD2. Unmatched junction bases numbered 9, after V lost 3 bases and J lost 8 bases. The CDR3 extends over 15 amino acids. Germline V gene sequence: CDR1 MNHEY, CDR2 SVGAGI. CDR3 bases: TGTGCCAGCAGTTATGGGGCTAGCGGGGGGACTAAGCAGTACTTC. Its translation: CASSYGASGGTKQYF.

Worth noting for this clone: The same CDR3 can be traced to other DNA sequences in this sample. The chain is built from TRBV6-6 and TRBJ2-7; no firm D call. The germline CDR1 and CDR2 sequences are MNHNY and SVGAGI (reference sequence). V gave up 5 bases and J gave up 3 bases, with 5 bases separating them. The CDR3 length is 11 residues. The CDR3 DNA reads TGTGCCAGCAGTGTGGACTACGAGCAGTACTTC. This gives the protein CASSVDYEQYF.

J is TRBJ2-4 and V is TRBV5-6; 8 bases agree with TRBD1. Unmatched junction bases numbered 5, after V lost 0 bases and J lost 0 bases. The germline gives CDR1 SGHDT, CDR2 YYEEEE. The CDR3 runs 17 residues. The DNA of the CDR3 is TGTGCCAGCAGCTTGGGGCAGGGGGCATTAGCCAAAAACATTCAGTACTTC. Translating it yields CASSLGQGALAKNIQYF.

The genes are TRBV11-2 and TRBJ2-7, with 7 bases identical to TRBD1. There are 12 residues in the CDR3. Germline V lookup: CDR1 SGHAT, CDR2 FQNNGV. V was pared by 3 bases and J by 5 bases, with 1 base of the junction left unmatched. In nucleotides, the CDR3 is TGTGCCAGCAGCTTCGACAGGGACGAGCAGTACTTC. Translated, it gives CASSFDRDEQYF. The variable domain in full, with the rest retrieved from reference TRBV11-2 and TRBJ2-7, is EAGVAQSPRYKIIEKRQSVAFWCNPISGHATLYWYQQILGQGPKLLIQFQNNGVVDDSQLPKDRFSAERLKGVDSTLKIQPAKLEDSAVYLCASSFDRDEQYFGPGTRLTVT.

The table lists this clone with a few counts. The chain employs TRBV7-9 and TRBJ2-5; D may be TRBD1 or TRBD2 (5 bases each). Per germline, CDR1 SEHNR and CDR2 FQNEAQ (reference sequence). Trimming removed 4 bases at V and 1 base at J, with 16 bases between. The CDR3 covers 16 residues. The CDR3 is CASSSVVWGSQETQYF. CDR3 DNA sequence: TGTGCCAGCAGCTCAGTAGTTTGGGGGTCCCAAGAGACCCAGTACTTC.

Worth noting for this clone: Additional DNA sequences in this sample encode the identical CDR3. The V call is TRBV15, the J call TRBJ2-7; D not resolved. The germline V and J ends were trimmed by 0 bases and 2 bases, with 8 bases remaining between them. The CDR3 runs to 14 residues. CDR1 and CDR2 (germline): LNHNV, YYDKDF (reference sequence). CDR3 in DNA: TGTGCCACCAGCAGAGAGGACCGGGCCTACGAGCAGTACTTC. Its protein is CATSREDRAYEQYF.

The genes are TRBV27 and TRBJ2-5, with D maybe TRBD1 (6 bases). Trimming shortened V by 5 bases and J by 3 bases, and 16 bases separated the two germline ends. CDR3 length equals 15 residues. Germline V lookup: CDR1 MNHEY, CDR2 SMNVEV (reference sequence). The CDR3 nucleotides are TGTGCCAGCAGTAGGATACAGGGTTGGGAAGAGACCCAGTACTTC. It is translated as CASSRIQGWEETQYF.